This is a list of T cell receptor beta chains from one sample in a study of cytomegalovirus exposure and HLA in healthy donors. TCRdb's table, derived via immunoSEQ multiplex PCR, lists solely in-frame clones and lacks some. The sample's table shows under 200,000 clones. Source material: PBMCs. The receptors were gathered from a man younger than 45 in good health and CMV-seronegative. The CDR3 runs from the conserved cysteine through the conserved F or W. D genes are given only for firm matches.

d_call	j_call	v_call	cdr3_nt	cdr3_aa
TRBD1	TRBJ2-1	TRBV6-5	TGTGCCAGCAGGTTGACAGGGGTAAATGAGCAGTTCTTC	CASRLTGVNEQFF
TRBD2	TRBJ2-7	TRBV7-3	TGTGCCAGCAGCTTAAGGGGGGGGGTAACCTACGAGCAGTACTTC	CASSLRGGVTYEQYF
NA	TRBJ2-7	TRBV28	TGTGCCAGCAGTTTCCCGGGAGCAGGCGAGCAGTACTTC	CASSFPGAGEQYF
NA	TRBJ1-1	TRBV15	TGTGCCACCAGCACGAGGGACACTGAAGCTTTCTTT	CATSTRDTEAFF
NA	TRBJ1-1	TRBV5-6	TGTGCCAGCAGCTTAAGGGTCAGAGGGAGCACTGAAGCTTTCTTT	CASSLRVRGSTEAFF
TRBD2	TRBJ2-7	TRBV6-1	TGTGCCAGCACGCGGGAGGGCCTTGAAGAGCAGTACTTC	CASTREGLEEQYF
NA	TRBJ2-3	TRBV4-1	TGCGCCAGCAGCCTTGGTGGCGGAACTTCGGATACGCAGTATTTT	CASSLGGGTSDTQYF
TRBD2	TRBJ2-3	TRBV5-1	TGCGCCAGCAGCTGGACTAGCGGGGAACGGGATACGCAGTATTTT	CASSWTSGERDTQYF
NA	TRBJ2-7	TRBV10-1	TGCGCCAGCAGTGCCGGACAGTTTGCCTCCTACGAGCAGTACTTC	CASSAGQFASYEQYF
TRBD1	TRBJ2-7	TRBV30	TGTGCCTGGAGAGACAGGGGGCGTTTCTACGAGCAGTACTTC	CAWRDRGRFYEQYF
NA	TRBJ2-3	TRBV28	TGTGCCACCTCCGACACTTCCACAGATACGCAGTATTTT	CATSDTSTDTQYF
NA	TRBJ1-2	TRBV30	TGTGCCTGGAGTCAAGCCTATGGCTACACCTTC	CAWSQAYGYTF
TRBD1	TRBJ1-1	TRBV19	TGTGCCAGCCTTCCGGGACAGGGGAGAATGGGCACTGAAGCTTTCTTT	CASLPGQGRMGTEAFF
NA	TRBJ2-1	TRBV7-8	TGTGCCAGCAGCTTAGCTAGCTTCAATGAGCAGTTCTTC	CASSLASFNEQFF